A single sample is the source of the 5 T cell receptor beta chains below, sequenced in a study of blood T cells in healthy people across ages. PCR was performed a second time for roughly 6 to 12 cycles using a sample-barcoded 5' primer and a J-beta primer mix. TCRdb re-called the 5' RACE reads with MiXCR, one entry per CDR3 protein. The profile shows some 890,000 distinct CDR3 sequences, approximately 32% of them singletons. This same sample was also taken into another study, of T cells of mothers and their children.

The material sequenced was blood. Receptors were obtained from a woman between 40 and 55 years old in good health.

Comment on this clonotype: This may be a read error: a much more frequent sequence differs by one nucleotide. This chain connects TRBV12-3 or TRBV12-4 to TRBJ2-3; D may be TRBD2 (5 bases). The CDR3 is 13 residues long. The CDR3 here is CASSSSSTDAQYF. In nucleotides, the CDR3 is TGTGCCAGCAGTTCCTCTAGCACAGATGCGCAGTATTTT.

This clonotype was seen only a few times. The V gene is TRBV12-3 or TRBV12-4, the J gene TRBJ2-1, with D possibly matching TRBD2 (7 bases). V was clipped by 6 bases and J by 5 bases, with 11 bases between them. This CDR3 is built from 13 residues. CDR3 protein: CASRAGANNEQFF. CDR3 in DNA: TGTGCCAGCAGGGCGGGGGCGAACAATGAGCAGTTCTTC.

V and J are TRBV10-3 and TRBJ2-3, with 9 bases that match TRBD2. The CDR3 runs 15 residues. V dropped 3 bases and J dropped 5; count of bases not matched to a gene: 6. Looked up from germline, CDR1 is ENHRY and CDR2 is SYGVKD. For the CDR3, the DNA is TGTGCCATCAGTGAAATAGCGGGAGAGATAGATACGCAGTATTTT. Amino acids: CAISEIAGEIDTQYF.

The CDR3 DNA sequence: TGTGCCAGCGTACGGGACCCCACTGTGTACGAGCAGTACTTC. Amino acids: CASVRDPTVYEQYF. The rearrangement links TRBV2 to TRBJ2-7; D could derive from TRBD1 or TRBD2 (5 bases each). The V end was cut by 8 bases, the J end by 4 bases, with 18 bases between. The germline gives CDR1 SNHLY, CDR2 FYNNEI. The CDR3 is 14 amino acids.

This clonotype was counted only a few times. The chain employs TRBV20-1 and TRBJ2-1; the D gene could be TRBD1 or TRBD2 (7 bases each). CDR1 is DFQATT, CDR2 SNEGSKA, per germline (reference sequence). The CDR3 sequence is 16 residues long. Trimming removed 6 bases at V and 0 bases at J, with 18 bases between. CDR3 DNA sequence: TGCAGTGCGGACTGGAGCGGGGACAGCTCCTACAATGAGCAGTTCTTC. This encodes CSADWSGDSSYNEQFF.